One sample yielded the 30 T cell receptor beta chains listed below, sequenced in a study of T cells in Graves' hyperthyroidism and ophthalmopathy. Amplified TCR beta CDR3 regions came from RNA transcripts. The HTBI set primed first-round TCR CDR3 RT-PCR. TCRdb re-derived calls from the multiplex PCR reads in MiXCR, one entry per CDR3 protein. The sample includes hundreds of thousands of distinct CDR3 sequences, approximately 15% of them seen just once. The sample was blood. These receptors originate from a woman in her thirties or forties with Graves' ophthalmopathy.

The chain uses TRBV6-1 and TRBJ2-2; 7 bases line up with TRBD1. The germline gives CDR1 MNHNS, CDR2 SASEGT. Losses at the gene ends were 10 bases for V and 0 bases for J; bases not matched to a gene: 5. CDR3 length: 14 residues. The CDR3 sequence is CAIWGQSNTGELFF. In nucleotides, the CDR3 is TGTGCCATCTGGGGACAGTCGAACACCGGGGAGCTGTTTTTT.

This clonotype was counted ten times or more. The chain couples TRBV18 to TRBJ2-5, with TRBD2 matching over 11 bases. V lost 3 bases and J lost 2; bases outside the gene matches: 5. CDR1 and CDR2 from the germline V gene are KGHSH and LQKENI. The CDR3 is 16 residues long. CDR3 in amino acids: CASSPTRTSGQETQYF. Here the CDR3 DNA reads TGTGCCAGCTCACCCACCCGGACTAGCGGGCAAGAGACCCAGTACTTC.

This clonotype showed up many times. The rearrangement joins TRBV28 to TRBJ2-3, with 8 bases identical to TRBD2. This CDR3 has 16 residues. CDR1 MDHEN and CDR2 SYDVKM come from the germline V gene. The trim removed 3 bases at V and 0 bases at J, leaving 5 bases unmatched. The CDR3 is CASSFLREGSTDTQYF. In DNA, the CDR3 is TGTGCCAGCAGTTTTCTCCGGGAGGGGAGCACAGATACGCAGTATTTT.

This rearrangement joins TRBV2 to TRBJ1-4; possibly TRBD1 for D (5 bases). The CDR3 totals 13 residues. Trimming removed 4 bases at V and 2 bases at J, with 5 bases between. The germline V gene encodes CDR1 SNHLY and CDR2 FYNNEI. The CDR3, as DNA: TGTGCCAGCAGTGGACAGACTAATGAAAAACTGTTTTTT. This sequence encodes CASSGQTNEKLFF.

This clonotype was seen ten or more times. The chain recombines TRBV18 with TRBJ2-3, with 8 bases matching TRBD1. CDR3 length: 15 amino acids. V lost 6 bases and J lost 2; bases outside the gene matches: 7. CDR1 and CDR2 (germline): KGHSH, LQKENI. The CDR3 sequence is CASSVRGLHTDTQYF. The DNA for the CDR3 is TGTGCCAGCTCGGTCAGGGGGCTCCACACAGATACGCAGTATTTT.

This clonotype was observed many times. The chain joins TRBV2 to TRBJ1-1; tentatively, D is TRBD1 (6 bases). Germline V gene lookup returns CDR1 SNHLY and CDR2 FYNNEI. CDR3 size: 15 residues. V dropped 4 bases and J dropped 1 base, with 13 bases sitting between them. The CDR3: CASSARGTGNTEAFF. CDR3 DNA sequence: TGTGCCAGCAGTGCTAGGGGGACGGGGAACACTGAAGCTTTCTTT.

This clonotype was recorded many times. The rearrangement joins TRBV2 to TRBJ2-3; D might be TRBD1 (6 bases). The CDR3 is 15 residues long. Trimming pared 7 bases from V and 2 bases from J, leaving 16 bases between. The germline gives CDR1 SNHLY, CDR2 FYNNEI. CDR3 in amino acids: CASKGQGINTDTQYF. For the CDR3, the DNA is TGTGCCAGCAAAGGGCAGGGGATTAACACAGATACGCAGTATTTT.

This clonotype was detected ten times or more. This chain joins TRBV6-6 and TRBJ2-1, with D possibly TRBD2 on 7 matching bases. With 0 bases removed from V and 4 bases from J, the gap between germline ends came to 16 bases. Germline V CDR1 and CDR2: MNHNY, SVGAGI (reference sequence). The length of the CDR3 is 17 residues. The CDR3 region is CASSYSAGARGYNEQFF. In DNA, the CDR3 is TGTGCCAGCAGTTACTCGGCGGGGGCTAGGGGTTACAATGAGCAGTTCTTC.

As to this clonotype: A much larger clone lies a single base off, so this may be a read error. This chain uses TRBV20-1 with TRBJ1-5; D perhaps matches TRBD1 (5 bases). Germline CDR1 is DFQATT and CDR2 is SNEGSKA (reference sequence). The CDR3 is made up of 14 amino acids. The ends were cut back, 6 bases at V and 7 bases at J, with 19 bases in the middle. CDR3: CSATLGGEFQPQHF. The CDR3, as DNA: TGCAGTGCCACCCTCGGAGGGGAATTCCAGCCCCAGCATTTT.

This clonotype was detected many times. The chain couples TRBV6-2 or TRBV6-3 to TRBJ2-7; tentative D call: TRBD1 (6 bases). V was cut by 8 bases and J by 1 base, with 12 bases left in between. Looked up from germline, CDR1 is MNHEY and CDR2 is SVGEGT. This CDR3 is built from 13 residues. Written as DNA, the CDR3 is TGTGCCAGCGGGCCAGGGGCTTCCTACGAGCAGTACTTC. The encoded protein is CASGPGASYEQYF.

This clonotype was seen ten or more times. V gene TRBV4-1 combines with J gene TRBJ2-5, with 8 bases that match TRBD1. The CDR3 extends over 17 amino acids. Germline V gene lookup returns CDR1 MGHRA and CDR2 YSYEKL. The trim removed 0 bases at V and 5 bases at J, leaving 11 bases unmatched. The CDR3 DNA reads TGCGCCAGCAGCCAAGATCCGGGGGCAGGGGGCCGGGAGACCCAGTACTTC. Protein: CASSQDPGAGGRETQYF.

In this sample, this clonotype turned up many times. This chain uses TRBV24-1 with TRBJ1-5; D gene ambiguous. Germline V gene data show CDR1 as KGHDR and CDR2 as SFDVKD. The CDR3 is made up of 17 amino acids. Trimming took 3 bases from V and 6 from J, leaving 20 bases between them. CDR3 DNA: TGTGCCACCAGTGATATATCCCCGGGGAGGGAGGCTCAGCCCCAGCATTTT. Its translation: CATSDISPGREAQPQHF.

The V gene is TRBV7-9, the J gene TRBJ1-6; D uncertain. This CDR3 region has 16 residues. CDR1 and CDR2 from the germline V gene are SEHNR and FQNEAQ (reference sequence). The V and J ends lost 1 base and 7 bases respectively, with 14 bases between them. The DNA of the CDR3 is TGTGCCAGCAGCTTAGAGTCGGGGAGGGCGAATTCACCCCTCCACTTT. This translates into CASSLESGRANSPLHF.

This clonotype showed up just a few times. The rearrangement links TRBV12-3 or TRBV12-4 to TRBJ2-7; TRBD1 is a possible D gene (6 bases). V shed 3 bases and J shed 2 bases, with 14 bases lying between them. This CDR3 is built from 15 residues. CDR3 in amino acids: CASSFLSRGAYEQYF. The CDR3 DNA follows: TGTGCCAGCAGTTTCTTGAGCAGGGGCGCCTACGAGCAGTACTTC.

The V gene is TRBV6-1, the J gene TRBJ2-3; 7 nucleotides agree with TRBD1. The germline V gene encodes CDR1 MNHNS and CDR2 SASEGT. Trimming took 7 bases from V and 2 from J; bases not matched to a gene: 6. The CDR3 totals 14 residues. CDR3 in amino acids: CASTSGTVTDTQYF. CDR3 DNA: TGTGCCAGCACCTCCGGGACAGTCACAGATACGCAGTATTTT.

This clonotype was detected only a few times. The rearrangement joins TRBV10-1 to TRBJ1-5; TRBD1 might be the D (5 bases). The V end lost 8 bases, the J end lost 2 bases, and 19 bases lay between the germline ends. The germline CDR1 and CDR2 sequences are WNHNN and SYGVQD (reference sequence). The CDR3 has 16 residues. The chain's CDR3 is CASPEVGRVRNQPQHF. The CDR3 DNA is TGCGCCAGCCCCGAGGTCGGCAGGGTACGCAATCAGCCCCAGCATTTT.

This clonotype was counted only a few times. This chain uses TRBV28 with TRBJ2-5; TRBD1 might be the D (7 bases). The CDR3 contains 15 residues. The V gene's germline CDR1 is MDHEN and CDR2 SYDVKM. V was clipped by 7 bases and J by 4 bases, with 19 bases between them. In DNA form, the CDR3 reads TGTGCCAGCAATATGATGGGGGGACAGAGAGAGACCCAGTACTTC. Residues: CASNMMGGQRETQYF.

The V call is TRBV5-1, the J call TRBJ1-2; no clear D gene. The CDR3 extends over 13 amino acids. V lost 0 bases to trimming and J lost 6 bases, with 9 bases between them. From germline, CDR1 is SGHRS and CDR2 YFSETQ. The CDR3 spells CASSLEVLDGYTF. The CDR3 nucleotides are TGCGCCAGCAGCTTGGAGGTACTGGATGGCTACACCTTC. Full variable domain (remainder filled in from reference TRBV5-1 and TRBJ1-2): KAGVTQTPRYLIKTRGQQVTLSCSPISGHRSVSWYQQTPGQGLQFLFEYFSETQRNKGNFPGRFSGRQFSNSRSEMNVSTLELGDSALYLCASSLEVLDGYTFGSGTRLTVV.

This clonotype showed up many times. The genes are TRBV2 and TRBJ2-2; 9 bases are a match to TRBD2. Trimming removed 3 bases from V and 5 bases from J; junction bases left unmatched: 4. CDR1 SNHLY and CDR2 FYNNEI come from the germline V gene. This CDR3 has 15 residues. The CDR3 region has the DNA TGTGCCAGCAGTGAGGGCGGGAGGGTTACCGGGGAGCTGTTTTTT. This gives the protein CASSEGGRVTGELFF.

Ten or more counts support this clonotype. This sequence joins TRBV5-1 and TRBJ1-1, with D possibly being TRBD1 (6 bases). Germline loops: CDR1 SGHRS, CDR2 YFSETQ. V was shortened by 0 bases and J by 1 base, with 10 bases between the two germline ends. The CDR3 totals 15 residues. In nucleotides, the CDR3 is TGCGCCAGCAGCTTGGCCCAGGGACAGAACACTGAAGCTTTCTTT. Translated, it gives CASSLAQGQNTEAFF.

CDR3 region: CASSPRGVYGYTF. In DNA form, the CDR3 reads TGTGCCAGCAGCCCGAGGGGAGTTTATGGCTACACCTTC. The J gene is TRBJ1-2, the V gene TRBV3-1; tentatively, D is TRBD1 (5 bases). Trimming took off 4 bases at V and 5 bases at J, with 11 bases between the two ends. Germline CDR1 reads LGHDT; CDR2 reads YNNKEL (reference sequence). The CDR3 is 13 residues long. Supplemented by reference TRBV3-1 and TRBJ1-2, the full variable domain reads DTAVSQTPKYLVTQMGNDKSIKCEQNLGHDTMYWYKQDSKKFLKIMFSYNNKELIINETVPNRFSPKSPDKAHLNLHINSLELGDSAVYFCASSPRGVYGYTFGSGTRLTVV.

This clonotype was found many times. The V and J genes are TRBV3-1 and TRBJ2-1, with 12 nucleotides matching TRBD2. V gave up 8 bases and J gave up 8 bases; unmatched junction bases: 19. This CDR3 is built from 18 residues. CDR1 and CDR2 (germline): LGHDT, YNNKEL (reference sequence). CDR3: CASAGTSGGSSIIHEQFF. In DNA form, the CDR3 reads TGTGCCAGCGCCGGCACTAGCGGGGGGTCCTCCATAATCCATGAGCAGTTCTTC.

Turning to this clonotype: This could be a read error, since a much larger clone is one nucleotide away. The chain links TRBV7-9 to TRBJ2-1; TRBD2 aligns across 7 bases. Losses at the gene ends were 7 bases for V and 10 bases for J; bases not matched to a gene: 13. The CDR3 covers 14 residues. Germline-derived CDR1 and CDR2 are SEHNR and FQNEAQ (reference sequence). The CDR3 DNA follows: TGTGCCAGCAATTTCGTCAGCGGGGTACCGGAGCAGTTCTTC. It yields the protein CASNFVSGVPEQFF. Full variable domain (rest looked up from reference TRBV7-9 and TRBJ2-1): DTGVSQNPRHKITKRGQNVTFRCDPISEHNRLYWYRQTLGQGPEFLTYFQNEAQLEKSRLLSDRFSAERPKGSFSTLEIQRTEQGDSAMYLCASNFVSGVPEQFFGPGTRLTVL.

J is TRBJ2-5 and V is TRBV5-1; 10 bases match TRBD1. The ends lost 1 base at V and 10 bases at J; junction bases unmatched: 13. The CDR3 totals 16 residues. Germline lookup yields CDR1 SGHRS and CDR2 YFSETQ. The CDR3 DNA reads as TGCGCCAGCAGCTTGTCTCCTGCACGACAGGGGGCGGACCAGTACTTC. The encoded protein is CASSLSPARQGADQYF.

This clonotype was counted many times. The CDR3 DNA is TGTGCCAGCAGTGGCTCTAGAGGGACGCGAGAGACCCAGTACTTC. It is translated as CASSGSRGTRETQYF. The chain couples TRBV2 to TRBJ2-5, with D possibly being TRBD1 or TRBD2 (5 bases each). V lost 4 bases, J lost 4 bases, and 16 bases lay in between. This CDR3 has 15 residues. Germline CDR1 SNHLY, CDR2 FYNNEI.

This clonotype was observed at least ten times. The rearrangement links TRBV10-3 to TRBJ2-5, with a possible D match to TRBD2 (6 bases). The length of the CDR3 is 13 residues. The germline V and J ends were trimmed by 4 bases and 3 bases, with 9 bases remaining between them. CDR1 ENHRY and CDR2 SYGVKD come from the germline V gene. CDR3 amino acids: CAISVQREETQYF. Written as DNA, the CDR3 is TGTGCCATCAGTGTCCAGCGGGAAGAGACCCAGTACTTC.

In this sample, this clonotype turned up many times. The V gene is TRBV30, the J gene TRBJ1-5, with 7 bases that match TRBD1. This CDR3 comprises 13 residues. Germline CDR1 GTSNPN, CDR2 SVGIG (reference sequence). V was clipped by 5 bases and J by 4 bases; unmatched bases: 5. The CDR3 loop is CAWATRGNQPQHF. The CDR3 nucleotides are TGTGCCTGGGCCACCAGGGGGAATCAGCCCCAGCATTTT. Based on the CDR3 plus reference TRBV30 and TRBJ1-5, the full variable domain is SQTIHQWPATLVQPVGSPLSLECTVEGTSNPNLYWYRQAAGRGLQLLFYSVGIGQISSEVPQNLSASRPQDRQFILSSKKLLLSDSGFYLCAWATRGNQPQHFGDGTRLSIL.

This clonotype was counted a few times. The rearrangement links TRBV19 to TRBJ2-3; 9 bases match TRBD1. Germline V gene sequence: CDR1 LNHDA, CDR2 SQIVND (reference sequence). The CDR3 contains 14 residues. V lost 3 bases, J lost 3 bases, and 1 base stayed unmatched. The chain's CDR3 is CASSMTGGTDTQYF. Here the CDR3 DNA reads TGTGCCAGTAGTATGACAGGGGGGACAGATACGCAGTATTTT.

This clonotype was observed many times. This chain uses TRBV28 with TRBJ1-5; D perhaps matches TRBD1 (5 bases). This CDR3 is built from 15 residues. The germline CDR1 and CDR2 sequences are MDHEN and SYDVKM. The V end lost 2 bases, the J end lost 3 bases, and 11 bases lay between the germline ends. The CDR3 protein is CASSLSRGNNQPQHF. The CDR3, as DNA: TGTGCCAGCAGTTTAAGTAGGGGTAACAATCAGCCCCAGCATTTT.

CDR3 loop: CASSLIGQANYGYTF. DNA of the CDR3: TGTGCCAGCAGTTTAATAGGACAGGCCAACTATGGCTACACCTTC. The gene calls are TRBV27 and TRBJ1-2, with TRBD1 identical over 7 bases. V was pared by 2 bases and J by 2 bases, with 5 bases of the junction left unmatched. The CDR3 has 15 amino acids. Germline V gives CDR1 MNHEY, CDR2 SMNVEV (reference sequence).